The 3 T cell receptor beta chains given below trace back to one sample, sequenced in a study of T cells in Graves' hyperthyroidism and ophthalmopathy. Amplification of TCR beta CDR3 regions used RNA as the template. RT-PCR in the first round (using the HTBI primer set) targeted the TCR CDR3. TCRdb ran MiXCR on the multiplex PCR reads and lists one entry per CDR3 protein. The data hold over 300,000 distinct CDR3 sequences, with 14% observed a single time. The specimen was blood. The receptors were sampled from a woman aged 55-75 years with Graves' hyperthyroidism.

Remarks on this clonotype: This may be a read error: a much more frequent sequence differs by one nucleotide. The genes are TRBV5-1 and TRBJ2-3; 7 bases line up with TRBD1. CDR3 length: 15 amino acids. Germline assignment: CDR1 SGHRS and CDR2 YFSETQ. The CDR3 sequence is CASSLEGRGTDAQYF. DNA for the CDR3: TGCGCCAGCAGCTTGGAAGGCAGGGGGACAGATGCGCAGTATTTT.

This clonotype occurred once. The gene calls are TRBV5-4 and TRBJ2-2; TRBD2 matches 8 bases. Trimming at V came to 5 bases and at J to 0 bases, leaving 3 bases not matched to a gene. Looked up from germline, CDR1 is SGHNT and CDR2 is YYREEE (reference sequence). The CDR3 totals 15 residues. The CDR3: CASSPAGANTGELFF. Here the CDR3 DNA reads TGTGCCAGCAGTCCAGCGGGAGCGAACACCGGGGAGCTGTTTTTT.

This clonotype was seen many times. CDR3 sequence reads: CASSGGSAYEQYF. The CDR3 DNA follows: TGCGCCAGCAGCGGCGGGAGTGCCTACGAGCAGTACTTC. The rearrangement links TRBV5-1 to TRBJ2-7, with 7 bases aligning to TRBD2. Germline V gene data show CDR1 as SGHRS and CDR2 as YFSETQ. The CDR3 runs to 13 residues. With V trimmed by 4 bases and J by 2 bases, 3 bases remained unmatched.